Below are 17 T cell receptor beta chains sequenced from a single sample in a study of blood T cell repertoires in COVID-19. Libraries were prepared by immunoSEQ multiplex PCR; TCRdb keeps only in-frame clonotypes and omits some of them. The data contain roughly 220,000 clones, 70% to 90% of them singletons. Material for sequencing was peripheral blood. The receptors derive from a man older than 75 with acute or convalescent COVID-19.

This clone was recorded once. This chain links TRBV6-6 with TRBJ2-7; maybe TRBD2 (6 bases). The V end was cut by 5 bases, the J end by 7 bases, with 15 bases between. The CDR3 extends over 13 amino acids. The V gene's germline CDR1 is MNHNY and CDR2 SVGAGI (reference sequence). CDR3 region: CASSLGTSGEQYV. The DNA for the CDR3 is TGTGCCAGCAGTCTGGGGACTTCGGGTGAGCAGTACGTC.

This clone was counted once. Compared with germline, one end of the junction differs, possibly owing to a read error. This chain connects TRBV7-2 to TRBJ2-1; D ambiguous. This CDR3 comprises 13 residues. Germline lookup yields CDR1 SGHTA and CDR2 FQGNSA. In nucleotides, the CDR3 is TGTGCCAGCAGCTTAGATCGAAAGCTTGAGCAATTCTTC. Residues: CASSLDRKLEQFF.

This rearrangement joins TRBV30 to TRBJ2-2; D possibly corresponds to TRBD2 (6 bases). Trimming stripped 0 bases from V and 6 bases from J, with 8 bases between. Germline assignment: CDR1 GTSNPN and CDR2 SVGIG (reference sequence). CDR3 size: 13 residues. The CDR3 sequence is CAWSVTGAGELFF. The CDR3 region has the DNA TGTGCCTGGAGTGTAACGGGAGCCGGGGAGCTGTTTTTT.

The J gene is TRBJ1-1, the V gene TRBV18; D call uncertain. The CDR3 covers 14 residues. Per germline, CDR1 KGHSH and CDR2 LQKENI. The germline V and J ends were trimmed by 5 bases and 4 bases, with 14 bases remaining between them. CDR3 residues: CASSTARLGTEAFF. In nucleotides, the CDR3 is TGTGCCAGCTCAACGGCGCGGCTGGGCACTGAAGCTTTCTTT.

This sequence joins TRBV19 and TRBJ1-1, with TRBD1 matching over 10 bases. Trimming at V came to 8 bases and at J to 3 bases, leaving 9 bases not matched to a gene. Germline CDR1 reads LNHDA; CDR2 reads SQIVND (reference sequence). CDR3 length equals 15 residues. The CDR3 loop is CASRPRQGAYTEAFF. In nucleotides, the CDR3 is TGTGCCAGTCGCCCCAGACAGGGGGCCTACACTGAAGCTTTCTTT.

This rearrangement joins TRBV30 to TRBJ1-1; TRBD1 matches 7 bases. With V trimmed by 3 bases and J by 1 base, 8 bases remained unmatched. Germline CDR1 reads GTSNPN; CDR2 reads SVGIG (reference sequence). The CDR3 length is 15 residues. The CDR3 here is CAWSGRGGPNTEAFF. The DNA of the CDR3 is TGTGCCTGGAGCGGGAGAGGGGGCCCGAACACTGAAGCTTTCTTT.

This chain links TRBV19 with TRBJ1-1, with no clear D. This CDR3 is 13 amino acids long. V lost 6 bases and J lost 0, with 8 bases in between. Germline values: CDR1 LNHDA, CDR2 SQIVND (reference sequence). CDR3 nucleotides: TGTGCCAGTAGCAGTCGTGTGAACACTGAAGCTTTCTTT. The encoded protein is CASSSRVNTEAFF.

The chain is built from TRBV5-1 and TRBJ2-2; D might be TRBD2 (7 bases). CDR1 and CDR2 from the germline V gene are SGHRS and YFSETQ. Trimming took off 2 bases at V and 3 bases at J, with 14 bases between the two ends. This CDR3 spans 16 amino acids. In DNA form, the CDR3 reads TGCGCCAGCAGCTTACGGGGGGCGCCGGACACCGGGGAGCTGTTTTTT. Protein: CASSLRGAPDTGELFF.

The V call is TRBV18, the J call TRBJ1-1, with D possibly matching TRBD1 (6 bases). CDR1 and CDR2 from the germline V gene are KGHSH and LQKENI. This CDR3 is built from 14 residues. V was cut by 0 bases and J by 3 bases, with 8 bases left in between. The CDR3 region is CASSPPPGDTEAFF. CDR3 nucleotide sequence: TGTGCCAGCTCACCACCGCCAGGGGACACTGAAGCTTTCTTT.

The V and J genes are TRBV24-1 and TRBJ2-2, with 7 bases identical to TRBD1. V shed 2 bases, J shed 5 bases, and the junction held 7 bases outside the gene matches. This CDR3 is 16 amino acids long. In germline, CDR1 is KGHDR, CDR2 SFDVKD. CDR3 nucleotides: TGTGCCACCAGTGATTCCGACAGGGATAGAACCGGGGAGCTGTTTTTT. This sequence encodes CATSDSDRDRTGELFF.

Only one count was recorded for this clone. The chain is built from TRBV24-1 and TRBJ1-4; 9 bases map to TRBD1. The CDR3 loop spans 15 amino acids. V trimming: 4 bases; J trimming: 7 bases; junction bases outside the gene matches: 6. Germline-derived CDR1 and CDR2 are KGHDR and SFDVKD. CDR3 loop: CATSDPTGGSEKLFF. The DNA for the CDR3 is TGTGCCACCAGTGACCCGACAGGGGGTAGTGAAAAACTGTTTTTT.

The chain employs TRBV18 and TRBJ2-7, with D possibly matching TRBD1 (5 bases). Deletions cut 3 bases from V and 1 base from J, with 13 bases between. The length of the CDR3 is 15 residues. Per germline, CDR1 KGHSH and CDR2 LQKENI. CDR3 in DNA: TGTGCCAGCTCACCTCTCCAGGGTACTTCCTACGAGCAGTACTTC. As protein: CASSPLQGTSYEQYF.

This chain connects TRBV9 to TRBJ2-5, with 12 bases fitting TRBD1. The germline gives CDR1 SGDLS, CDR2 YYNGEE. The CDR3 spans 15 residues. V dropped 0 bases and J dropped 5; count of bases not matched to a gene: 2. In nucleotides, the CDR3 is TGTGCCAGCAGCGTAGGGGACAGGGGGCAGGAGACCCAGTACTTC. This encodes CASSVGDRGQETQYF.

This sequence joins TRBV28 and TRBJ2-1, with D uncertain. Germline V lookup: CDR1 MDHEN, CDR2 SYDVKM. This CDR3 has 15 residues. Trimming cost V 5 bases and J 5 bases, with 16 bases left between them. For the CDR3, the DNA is TGTGCCAGCAGTCCGATGGGTGAGGTGCACAATGAGCAGTTCTTC. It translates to CASSPMGEVHNEQFF.

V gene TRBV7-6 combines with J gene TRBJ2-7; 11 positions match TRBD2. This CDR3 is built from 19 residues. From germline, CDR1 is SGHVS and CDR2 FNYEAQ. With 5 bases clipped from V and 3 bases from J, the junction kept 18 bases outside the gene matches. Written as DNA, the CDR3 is TGTGCCAGCAGCATCTGTAGCGGGAGGGTACATTTAAATAACTACGAGCAGTACGTC. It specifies CASSICSGRVHLNNYEQYV.

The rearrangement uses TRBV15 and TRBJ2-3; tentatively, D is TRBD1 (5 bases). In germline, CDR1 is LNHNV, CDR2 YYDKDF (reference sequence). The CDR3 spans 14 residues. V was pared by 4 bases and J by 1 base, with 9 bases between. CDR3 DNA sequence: TGTGCCACCAGCAAGACACAGGGCACAGATACGCAGTATTTT. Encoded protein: CATSKTQGTDTQYF.

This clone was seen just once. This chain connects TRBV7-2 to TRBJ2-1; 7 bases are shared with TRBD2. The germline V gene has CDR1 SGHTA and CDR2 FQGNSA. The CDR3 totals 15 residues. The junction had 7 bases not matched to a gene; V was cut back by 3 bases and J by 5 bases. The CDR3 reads CASSLVWLADNEQFF. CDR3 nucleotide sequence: TGTGCCAGCAGCTTGGTCTGGCTAGCGGACAATGAGCAGTTCTTC.